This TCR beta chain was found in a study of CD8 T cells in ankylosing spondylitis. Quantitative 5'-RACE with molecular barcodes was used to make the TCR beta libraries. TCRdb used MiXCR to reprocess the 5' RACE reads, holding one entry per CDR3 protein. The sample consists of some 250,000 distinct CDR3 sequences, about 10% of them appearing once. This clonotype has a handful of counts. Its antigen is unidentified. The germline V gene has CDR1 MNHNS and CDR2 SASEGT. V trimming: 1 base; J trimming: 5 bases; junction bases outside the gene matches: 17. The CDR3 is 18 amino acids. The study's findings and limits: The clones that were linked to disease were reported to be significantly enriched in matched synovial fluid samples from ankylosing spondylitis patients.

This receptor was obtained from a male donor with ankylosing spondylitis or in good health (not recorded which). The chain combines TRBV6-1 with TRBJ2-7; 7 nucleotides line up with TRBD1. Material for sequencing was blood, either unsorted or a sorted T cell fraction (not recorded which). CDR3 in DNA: TGTGCCAGCAGTGAAGGGGGAACGGGACAGTATATATTCCACGAGCAGTACTTC. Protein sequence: CASSEGGTGQYIFHEQYF.